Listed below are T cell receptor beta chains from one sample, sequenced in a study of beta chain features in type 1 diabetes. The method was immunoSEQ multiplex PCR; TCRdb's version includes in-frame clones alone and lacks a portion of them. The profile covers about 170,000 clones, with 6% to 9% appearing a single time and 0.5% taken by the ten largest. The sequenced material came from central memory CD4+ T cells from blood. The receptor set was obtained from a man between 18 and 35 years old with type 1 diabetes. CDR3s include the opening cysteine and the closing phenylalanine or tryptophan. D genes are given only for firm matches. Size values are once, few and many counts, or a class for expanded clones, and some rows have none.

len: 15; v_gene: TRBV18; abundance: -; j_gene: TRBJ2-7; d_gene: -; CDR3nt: TGTGCCAGCTCACCAGCGCTGGCGTCGGGCTACGAGCAGTACTTC; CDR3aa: CASSPALASGYEQYF
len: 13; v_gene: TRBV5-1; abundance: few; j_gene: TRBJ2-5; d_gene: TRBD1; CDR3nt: TGCGCCAGCAGCTTCGACAGGGAAGAGACCCAGTACTTC; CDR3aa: CASSFDREETQYF
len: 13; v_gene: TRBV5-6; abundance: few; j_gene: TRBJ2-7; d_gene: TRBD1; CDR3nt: TGTGCCAGCAGCTTGGACAGGGGGTACGAGCAGTACTTC; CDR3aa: CASSLDRGYEQYF
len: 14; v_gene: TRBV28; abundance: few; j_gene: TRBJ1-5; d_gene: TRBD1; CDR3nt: TGTGCCAGCAGCCGTGGACAGGGTGATCAGCCCCAGCATTTT; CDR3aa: CASSRGQGDQPQHF
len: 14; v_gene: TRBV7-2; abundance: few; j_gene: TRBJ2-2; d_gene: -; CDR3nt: TGTGCCAGCAGCTTGGGACTCCACACCGGGGAGCTGTTTTTT; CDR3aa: CASSLGLHTGELFF
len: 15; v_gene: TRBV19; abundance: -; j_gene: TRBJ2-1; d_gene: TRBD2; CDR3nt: TGTGCCAGTAGTATAGGGGGGACTAGCTTCAATGAGCAGTTCTTC; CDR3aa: CASSIGGTSFNEQFF
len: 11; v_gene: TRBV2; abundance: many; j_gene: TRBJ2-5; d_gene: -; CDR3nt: TGTGCCAGCAGTGGTCTCGAGACCCAGTACTTC; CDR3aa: CASSGLETQYF
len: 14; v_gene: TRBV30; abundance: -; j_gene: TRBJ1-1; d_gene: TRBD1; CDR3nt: TGTGCCTGGAGTGTTCCAGGGGGAGGCACTGAAGCTTTCTTT; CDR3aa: CAWSVPGGGTEAFF
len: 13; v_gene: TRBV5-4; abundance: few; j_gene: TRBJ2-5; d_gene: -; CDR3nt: TGTGCCACCGGAAACGGGAGAAGGGAGACCCAGTACTTC; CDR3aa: CATGNGRRETQYF
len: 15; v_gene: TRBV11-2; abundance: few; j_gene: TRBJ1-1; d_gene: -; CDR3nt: TGTGCCAGCAGCTTAGGGGCCGTGGCGGGCACTGAAGCTTTCTTT; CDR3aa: CASSLGAVAGTEAFF
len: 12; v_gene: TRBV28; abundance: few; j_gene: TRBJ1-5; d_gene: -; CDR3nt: TGTGCCAGCACCCAGGGTGGCCGGGCCCAGCATTTT; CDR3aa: CASTQGGRAQHF
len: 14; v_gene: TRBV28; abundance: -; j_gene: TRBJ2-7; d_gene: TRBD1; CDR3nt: TGTGCCAGCAGTTTACCAGGGGGACCCTACGAGCAGTACTTC; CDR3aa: CASSLPGGPYEQYF
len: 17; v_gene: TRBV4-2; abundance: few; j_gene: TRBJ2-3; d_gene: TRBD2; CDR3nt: TGTGCCAGCAGCCGCGGGACTAGCGGGGGGGTCACAGATACGCAGTATTTT; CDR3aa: CASSRGTSGGVTDTQYF
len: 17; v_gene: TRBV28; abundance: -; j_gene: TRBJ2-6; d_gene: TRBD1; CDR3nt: TGTGCCAGCAGTTGGGCCAGGGACAGCTCTGGGGCCAACGTCCTGACTTTC; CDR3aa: CASSWARDSSGANVLTF
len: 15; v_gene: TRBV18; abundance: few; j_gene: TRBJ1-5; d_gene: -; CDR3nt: TGTGCCAGCTCACCAGGGACTCAGGCCAATCAGCCCCAGCATTTT; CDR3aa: CASSPGTQANQPQHF
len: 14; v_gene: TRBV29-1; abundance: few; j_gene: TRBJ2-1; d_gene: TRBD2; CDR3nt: TGCAGCGCGAAGACTAGCGGGGGGGCACATGAGCAGTTCTTC; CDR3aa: CSAKTSGGAHEQFF